This T cell receptor beta chain stems from a study of blood T cell repertoires in COVID-19. Study at large: The United States, Italy and Spain supplied acute and convalescent COVID-19 samples. In each case, the material was cDNA or gDNA derived from T cells, B-cell-depleted T cells, or PBMCs.

The CDR3 runs to 13 residues. Germline CDR1 MGHRA, CDR2 YSYEKL. The junction had 3 bases not matched to a gene; V was cut back by 3 bases and J by 7 bases. Authors' processing steps: Amplifying reference gene primers gave estimates of nucleated cell counts. Clones were read by immunoSEQ multiplex PCR, and TCRdb kept only the in-frame ones, dropping some. V, J and clone size derive from that table, while D and trimming were established from the DNA sequence. Of about 200,000 clones in the sample, around 83% are singletons; the top ten hold 7% to 10%. The TCR was taken from a woman between 50 and 59 years old with acute or convalescent COVID-19. The chain combines TRBV4-1 with TRBJ2-7; 10 bases line up with TRBD2. The sample consisted of peripheral blood. The CDR3 spells CASSQGLAWEQYF. The CDR3 DNA is TGCGCCAGCAGCCAGGGACTAGCGTGGGAGCAGTACTTC.